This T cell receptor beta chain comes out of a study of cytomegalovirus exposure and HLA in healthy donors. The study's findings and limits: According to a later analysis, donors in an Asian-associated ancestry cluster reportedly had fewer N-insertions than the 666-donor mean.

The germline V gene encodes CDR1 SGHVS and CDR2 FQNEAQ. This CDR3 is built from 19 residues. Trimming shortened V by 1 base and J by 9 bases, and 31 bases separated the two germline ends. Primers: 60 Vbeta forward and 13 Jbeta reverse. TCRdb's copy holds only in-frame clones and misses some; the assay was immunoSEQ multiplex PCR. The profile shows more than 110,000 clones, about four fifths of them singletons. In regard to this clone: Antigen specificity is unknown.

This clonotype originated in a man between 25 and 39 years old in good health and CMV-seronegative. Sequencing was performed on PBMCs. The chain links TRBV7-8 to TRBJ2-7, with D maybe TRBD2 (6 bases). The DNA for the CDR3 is TGTGCCAGCAGCTTAGAATATTCGGGACTCCTTTCCCCAACGGATCGGCAGTACTTC. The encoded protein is CASSLEYSGLLSPTDRQYF.